This record concerns one TCR beta chain sequence. The CDR3 is made up of 16 amino acids. J was trimmed by 7 bases and V by 4 bases; bases with no gene match: 5. Germline V gives CDR1 SGHAT, CDR2 FQNNGV. The data were obtained in a study of blood T cell repertoires in COVID-19. The wider study: Samples taken during acute and convalescent COVID-19 were collected in the United States, Italy and Spain. PBMCs, B-cell-depleted T cells, or T cells were the source of the cDNA or gDNA that made up the material.

Followed over time, Seattle patients had been enrolled while infection was active. Per the authors' pipeline: Estimated nucleated cell counts came from reference gene primer amplification. The data were produced by immunoSEQ multiplex PCR, yet TCRdb's version contains in-frame clones alone and is incomplete. V, J and clone size were drawn from that table, and D and trimming were deduced from the DNA. The sample carries about 300,000 clones, approximately 89% recorded once. The receptor was derived from a woman aged 30 to 39 with COVID-19, enrolled during active disease. Sequenced input: peripheral blood. This chain uses TRBV11-2 with TRBJ2-1; 15 bases fit TRBD2. The CDR3 protein is CASSSRTSGGANEQFF. The CDR3 DNA is TGTGCCAGCAGCTCAAGGACTAGCGGGGGGGCGAATGAGCAGTTCTTC.